This is a list of T cell receptor beta chains from one sample in a study of T cells in Graves' hyperthyroidism and ophthalmopathy. From the multiplex PCR reads, TCRdb called clonotypes with MiXCR, one entry per CDR3 protein. In the table there are about 210,000 distinct CDR3 sequences, more than 15% of which are singletons. Sequences were obtained from blood. These receptors were taken from a man aged 45 to 65 with Graves' hyperthyroidism. Both conserved end residues are part of each CDR3. Each record gives: clone size, J gene, V gene, D gene, CDR3 protein, CDR3 DNA. A D gene is named only where the DNA matches it firmly. Clone size is shown for a subset of rows, as once, few, many or a class of expanded clone.

clone size: few
J gene: TRBJ2-1
V gene: TRBV19
D gene: TRBD2
CDR3 protein: CASSKLAEYYNEQFF
CDR3 DNA: TGTGCCAGTAGTAAACTAGCGGAATACTACAATGAGCAGTTCTTC

clone size: few
J gene: TRBJ1-1
V gene: TRBV28
D gene: TRBD1
CDR3 protein: CASSGTGTGRFVAEAFF
CDR3 DNA: TGTGCCAGCAGCGGTACCGGGACAGGGCGATTTGTAGCTGAAGCTTTCTTT

clone size: few
J gene: TRBJ2-1
V gene: TRBV27
D gene: -
CDR3 protein: CASSFSSSYNEQFF
CDR3 DNA: TGTGCCAGCAGTTTCTCGAGCTCCTACAATGAGCAGTTCTTC

clone size: -
J gene: TRBJ1-1
V gene: TRBV5-1
D gene: -
CDR3 protein: CASSLAQGETEAFF
CDR3 DNA: TGCGCCAGCAGCTTGGCACAGGGAGAGACTGAAGCTTTCTTT

clone size: -
J gene: TRBJ1-2
V gene: TRBV7-2
D gene: TRBD1
CDR3 protein: CASSSQPGQGSYGYTF
CDR3 DNA: TGTGCCAGCAGCTCGCAACCGGGACAGGGATCCTATGGCTACACCTTC

clone size: many
J gene: TRBJ1-1
V gene: TRBV5-1
D gene: -
CDR3 protein: CASTQGSMNTEAFF
CDR3 DNA: TGCGCCAGCACCCAAGGTAGTATGAACACTGAAGCTTTCTTT

clone size: many
J gene: TRBJ2-7
V gene: TRBV10-3
D gene: -
CDR3 protein: CAIRRGTNSYEQYF
CDR3 DNA: TGTGCCATCAGGAGGGGGACTAACTCCTACGAGCAGTACTTC

clone size: -
J gene: TRBJ2-1
V gene: TRBV11-2
D gene: TRBD1
CDR3 protein: CASSRTMSRDRGDNEQFF
CDR3 DNA: TGTGCCAGCAGCCGAACCATGTCTCGGGACAGGGGTGACAATGAGCAGTTCTTC

clone size: few
J gene: TRBJ2-7
V gene: TRBV5-4
D gene: TRBD2
CDR3 protein: CASSSYSSGREYEQYF
CDR3 DNA: TGTGCCAGCAGCTCTTATTCTAGCGGTAGGGAATACGAGCAGTACTTC

clone size: many
J gene: TRBJ1-2
V gene: TRBV20-1
D gene: TRBD1
CDR3 protein: CGLHASWDRGSGKGWGYTF
CDR3 DNA: TGCGGCCTACACGCCTCGTGGGACAGGGGCTCGGGGAAAGGTTGGGGCTACACCTTC

clone size: many
J gene: TRBJ2-7
V gene: TRBV7-3
D gene: -
CDR3 protein: CASSLTAGEQYF
CDR3 DNA: TGTGCCAGCAGCTTAACCGCGGGCGAGCAGTACTTC

clone size: many
J gene: TRBJ2-1
V gene: TRBV5-1
D gene: TRBD2
CDR3 protein: CASSLAAGGPGDEQFF
CDR3 DNA: TGCGCCAGCAGCTTGGCCGCGGGAGGGCCTGGCGATGAGCAGTTCTTC

clone size: few
J gene: TRBJ2-1
V gene: TRBV12-3/TRBV12-4
D gene: TRBD2
CDR3 protein: CASGSGRGNNEQFF
CDR3 DNA: TGTGCCAGCGGTAGCGGGAGGGGGAACAATGAGCAGTTCTTC

clone size: few
J gene: TRBJ2-7
V gene: TRBV6-1
D gene: TRBD1
CDR3 protein: CASSTTGGLDEQYF
CDR3 DNA: TGTGCCAGCAGTACCACAGGGGGCCTGGACGAGCAGTACTTC

clone size: few
J gene: TRBJ1-5
V gene: TRBV19
D gene: TRBD1
CDR3 protein: CASKDRGGDSNQPQHF
CDR3 DNA: TGTGCCAGTAAAGACAGGGGGGGAGATAGCAATCAGCCCCAGCATTTT

clone size: -
J gene: TRBJ2-7
V gene: TRBV20-1
D gene: -
CDR3 protein: CSARLGGSLSYEQYF
CDR3 DNA: TGCAGTGCTAGATTAGGGGGGTCTCTCTCCTACGAGCAGTACTTC

clone size: -
J gene: TRBJ2-1
V gene: TRBV24-1
D gene: TRBD2
CDR3 protein: CATSSSGRAGRSYNEQFF
CDR3 DNA: TGTGCCACCAGTAGTAGCGGGAGGGCCGGGAGGTCCTACAATGAGCAGTTCTTC

clone size: many
J gene: TRBJ2-7
V gene: TRBV6-1
D gene: TRBD2
CDR3 protein: CASSLFSGSPYEQYF
CDR3 DNA: TGTGCCAGCAGTCTGTTTAGCGGGAGTCCCTACGAGCAGTACTTC

clone size: -
J gene: TRBJ2-3
V gene: TRBV5-5
D gene: -
CDR3 protein: CAGSLREPRTDTQYF
CDR3 DNA: TGTGCCGGCAGCTTGAGGGAACCACGCACAGATACGCAGTATTTT

clone size: many
J gene: TRBJ2-7
V gene: TRBV20-1
D gene: -
CDR3 protein: CSARDRDYEQYF
CDR3 DNA: TGCAGTGCTAGAGATCGGGACTACGAGCAGTACTTC